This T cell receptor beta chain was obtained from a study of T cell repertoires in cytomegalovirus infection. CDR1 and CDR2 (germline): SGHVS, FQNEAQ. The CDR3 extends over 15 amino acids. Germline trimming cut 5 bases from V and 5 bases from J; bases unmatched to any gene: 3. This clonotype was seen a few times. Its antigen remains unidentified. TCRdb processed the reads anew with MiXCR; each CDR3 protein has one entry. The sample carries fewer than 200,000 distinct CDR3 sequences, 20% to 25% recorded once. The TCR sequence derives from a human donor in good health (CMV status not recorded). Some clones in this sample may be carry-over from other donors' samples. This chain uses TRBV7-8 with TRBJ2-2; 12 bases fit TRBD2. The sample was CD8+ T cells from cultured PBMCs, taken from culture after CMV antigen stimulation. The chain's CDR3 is CASSPGTSGTGELFF. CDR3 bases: TGTGCCAGCAGCCCTGGGACTAGCGGGACCGGGGAGCTGTTTTTT.